Below, 2 T cell receptor beta chains from the same sample are listed, as sequenced in a study of long-term antiretroviral therapy in people with HIV. Version v3.0 of the immunoSEQ assay ran at survey level. Assay used: immunoSEQ multiplex PCR; TCRdb lists only in-frame clones, some missing. This sample carries roughly 40,000 clones, 75% to 90% of them seen once, and the ten largest clones take approximately 5.3%. The starting material was unsorted PBMCs, obtained 3.1 years after starting antiretroviral therapy. Receptor source: a woman aged 45-65 years with HIV.

This rearrangement joins TRBV6-6 to TRBJ2-5; TRBD2 is a possible D gene (7 bases). CDR3 length: 14 residues. CDR1 and CDR2 from the germline V gene are MNHNY and SVGAGI (reference sequence). Trimming removed 2 bases from V and 5 bases from J, with 12 bases in between. The CDR3 protein is CASSYRGAQETQYF. CDR3 DNA sequence: TGTGCCAGCAGTTACCGGGGGGCACAGGAGACCCAGTACTTC.

A remark on this clone: The junction shows a germline mismatch at one end, possibly a read error. The rearrangement uses TRBV20-1 and TRBJ1-1; D not resolved. Germline values: CDR1 DFQATT, CDR2 SNEGSKA (reference sequence). The CDR3 is made up of 8 amino acids. CDR3 in amino acids: CSARPGPF. The CDR3 coding sequence is TGCAGTGCTAGACCCGGACCTTTT.